This T cell receptor beta chain was sequenced for a study of a mutant IDH1 vaccine in newly diagnosed glioma. The wider study: Vaccination followed radiotherapy alone by 4-6 weeks, or accompanied temozolomide cycles.

Time point in this sample: week 47, end of study. Vaccine doses each comprised 300 ug of mutant IDH1 20-mer peptide, with topical imiquimod. On this clone itself: Its matching antigen is unknown.

Clones were read by immunoSEQ multiplex PCR, and TCRdb kept only the in-frame ones, dropping some. The data contain about 85,000 clones, nearly 90% of them singletons. The CDR3 length is 16 residues. V was cut by 0 bases and J by 1 base, with 13 bases left in between. Germline assignment: CDR1 SGDLS and CDR2 YYNGEE. This TCR derives from a woman between 45 and 60 years old with glioma. This chain connects TRBV9 to TRBJ2-5, with D unresolved. The source material was PBMCs, sampled from a glioma patient whose treatment included an IDH1 peptide vaccine. CDR3 bases: TGTGCCAGCAGCGTAGAGGGCGGCCTCCTCCAAGAGACCCAGTACTTC. It is translated as CASSVEGGLLQETQYF.